This TCR beta chain stems from a study of T cell responses to AZD1222 COVID-19 vaccine (dated by TCRdb to the early 2020s). A note on the overall study: AZD1222 recipients given second doses at about 4 weeks or at about 12 weeks were pooled, since spike-specific TCR depth and breadth were not found to differ between the two schedules. TCR sequencing covered roughly 230 trial participants: roughly 200 given two doses of AZD1222 and around 26 given two doses of MenACWY control vaccine. Trial participants were enrolled into age subgroups of 18-55, 56-69 and 70-plus years, which contained about 150, 28 and 57 TCR-sequenced participants, respectively.

As concerns this clone: It has no known antigen specificity. The sample holds no much larger clone one base away, and base qualities are not on file.

The CDR3 regions of human TCRbeta chains were subjected to immunosequencing. Turning to the authors' computational methods: TCRs in the repertoires were compared against a reference library of SARS-CoV-2-specific TCRs that had been generated with the MIRA antigen-specificity platform. Breadth was defined as the fraction of unique TCRs that were SARS-CoV-2-associated. Depth was defined as the fraction of total T cells that were SARS-CoV-2-associated. Using the MIRA data, each spike-specific TCR was mapped to the spike region that the TCR reacts to and placed in a CD4 or CD8 class. Log10-transformed breadth and depth values were compared by one-way ANOVA with Sidak's multiple comparisons tests. The table was pulled from immuneACCESS by TCRdb, which kept in-frame rearrangements only. Such tables lose some clones; where checked, under half of the loss comes from unresolved V genes, and the rest has no known cause. V and J calls and clone size are copied from that table; D and trimming were computed from the DNA. The sample table shows more than 110,000 clones, and 90% are seen once. The ten largest clones represent around 3.7% of the sample.

On the study overall, not on this receptor specifically: The vaccine-associated CD4 TCRs covered the entire spike protein, and the dominant responses fell in regions 160-218 and 743-854. Participants were mostly white British and included more females than males, and it was suggested by the authors that clonal diversity may have been underestimated. Because no day 14 peak-response samples were available, repertoires were characterized only after the peak T cell response. Spike-specific TCR breadth and depth rose significantly after two AZD1222 doses compared with day 0 and with MenACWY recipients. Conclusions about previously exposed vaccinees are limited, since just 5 or 6 AZD1222 recipients were seropositive for SARS-CoV-2 at baseline. In the small 56-69-year group, the increase in depth fell short of significance, most likely because of low power. Nearly half of unique spike-specific TCRs reportedly recognized epitopes outside regions mutated in the B.1.351 and B.1.1.7 variants.

Per the publication, the time point label means: baseline before first vaccination. Vaccinee samples were obtained from the UK trials COV001 and COV002, which included a single-blind randomized controlled phase 2/3 trial of AZD1222 (ChAdOx1 nCoV-19) in healthy adults. For TCRbeta chain sequencing, PBMC samples were collected from trial participants at day 0 and at day 28 after the second dose. V loses 4 bases of germline sequence and J loses 1 base, and the interval between the two ends is 13 bases. Sequences SGDLS (CDR1) and YYNGEE (CDR2) are obtained from the germline V gene. The CDR3 spans 15 residues, from the cysteine through the phenylalanine. Here the CDR3 DNA is all that survives: 45 bases in frame from base 1.

The source is an adult in good health. This specimen was peripheral blood, taken on day 0 of AZD1222 vaccination. The sequence links TRBV9 to TRBJ2-3; a confident D gene designation cannot be given. The CDR3 reads as follows: CASSPGPPRTDTQYF. The nucleotides read TGTGCCAGCAGCCCCGGCCCCCCCCGCACAGATACGCAGTATTTT.